The rows below give T cell receptor beta chains drawn from one sample of a study of cytomegalovirus exposure and HLA in healthy donors. Sequencing was performed with immunoSEQ multiplex PCR; in TCRdb, only in-frame clones are kept and a portion is missing. The data show 76,000 or so clones, around 94% seen once. Sequencing used PBMCs. Receptors were obtained from a woman under 30 in good health and CMV-seropositive. CDR3s include the opening cysteine and the closing phenylalanine or tryptophan. Each record gives: D gene, V gene, clone size, J gene, CDR3 length, CDR3 protein, CDR3 DNA. A D gene is named only where the DNA matches it firmly. Clone size is stated in some rows and not others, as once, few, many or a class when expanded.

TRBD1,TRBV11-2,.,TRBJ1-1,16,CASSLRQGERYTEAFF,TGTGCCAGCAGCCTGCGACAGGGGGAGAGGTATACTGAAGCTTTCTTT
TRBD1,TRBV19,.,TRBJ1-5,17,CASSISPFRQGYQPQHF,TGTGCCAGTAGTATAAGCCCATTCCGACAGGGCTATCAGCCCCAGCATTTT
TRBD1,TRBV18,.,TRBJ2-7,15,CASSPRGQDPYEQYF,TGTGCCAGCTCACCACGGGGACAGGACCCCTACGAGCAGTACTTC
TRBD1,TRBV10-3,.,TRBJ1-1,14,CAISGSGGGTEAFF,TGTGCCATCAGTGGTTCAGGGGGAGGCACTGAAGCTTTCTTT
.,TRBV14,once,TRBJ1-6,15,CASSQFGGRNSPLHF,TGTGCCAGCAGCCAATTCGGGGGTAGGAATTCACCCCTCCACTTT
TRBD1,TRBV4-3,.,TRBJ2-3,19,CASSQDSGQGIGGTDTQYF,TGCGCCAGCAGCCAAGATAGCGGACAGGGAATCGGTGGGACAGATACGCAGTATTTT
.,TRBV29-1,.,TRBJ2-7,13,CSVEDQSTYEQYF,TGCAGCGTTGAAGATCAGTCCACATACGAGCAGTACTTC
.,TRBV11-2,.,TRBJ1-1,14,CASSSIRGGIEAFF,TGTGCCAGCAGCTCGATACGTGGCGGGATAGAGGCTTTCTTT
TRBD1,TRBV2,.,TRBJ1-3,17,CASSAMRSGGSGNTIYF,TGTGCCAGCAGCGCCATGCGTTCAGGGGGCTCTGGAAACACCATATATTTT
TRBD1,TRBV28,.,TRBJ1-1,12,CASRGTGGEAFF,TGTGCCAGCAGGGGGACAGGGGGTGAAGCTTTCTTT
TRBD1,TRBV2,once,TRBJ2-5,15,CASSERQGSGETQYF,TGTGCCAGCAGTGAGAGACAGGGGTCAGGGGAGACCCAGTACTTC
TRBD1,TRBV28,.,TRBJ1-2,14,CASRPPSRGHGYTF,TGTGCCAGCAGACCCCCCAGCAGGGGGCATGGCTACACCTTC
.,TRBV6-1,.,TRBJ1-6,18,CASSERFGGVAYNSPLHF,TGTGCCAGCAGTGAAAGGTTTGGGGGCGTAGCATATAATTCACCCCTCCACTTT
TRBD1,TRBV27,.,TRBJ2-5,16,CASRLGQGTNQETQYF,TGTGCCAGCAGATTAGGACAGGGCACGAACCAAGAGACCCAGTACTTC
TRBD2,TRBV7-2,.,TRBJ2-7,14,CASGLRRGVYEQYF,TGTGCCAGCGGCCTTCGGCGGGGGGTCTACGAGCAGTACTTC
.,TRBV5-4,.,TRBJ1-4,15,CASSLGSGADEKLFF,TGTGCCAGCAGCCTGGGGTCAGGGGCGGATGAAAAACTGTTTTTT
.,TRBV6-8,.,TRBJ2-7,16,CASSYPQASAGDEQYF,TGTGCCAGCAGTTACCCCCAGGCCTCGGCCGGGGACGAGCAGTACTTC